The source of this T cell receptor beta chain is a study of blood T cell repertoires in COVID-19. Whole-study context: Sources were T cells, B-cell-depleted T cells, or PBMCs; the material itself was cDNA or gDNA.

CDR3 size: 13 residues. CDR1 and CDR2 (germline): SGHDN, FVKESK. Trimming stripped 0 bases from V and 5 bases from J, with 7 bases between. Assay: immunoSEQ multiplex PCR; the TCRdb copy retains only in-frame clones and omits some. The repertoire consists of about 260,000 clones, with about 88% occurring once and the leading ten covering about 5%. The V call is TRBV14, the J call TRBJ1-1; D uncertain. The sequence derives from a woman aged 55-69 years with COVID-19, enrolled during active disease. Specimen: peripheral blood. In DNA form, the CDR3 reads TGTGCCAGCAGCCAAGATAGCAATACTGAAGCTTTCTTT. Amino acid sequence: CASSQDSNTEAFF.